The 14 T cell receptor beta chains in this list originate from one sample, sequenced in a study of CD8 T cells in ankylosing spondylitis. From the 5' RACE reads, TCRdb called clonotypes with MiXCR, one entry per CDR3 protein. The data contain 500,000 to 650,000 distinct CDR3 sequences, about 5% of them singletons. No antigen is known for these receptors. Findings of the study overall: What seemed typical of ankylosing spondylitis blood was a TCR beta motif built from roughly 8 highly homologous variants.

The specimen sequenced was blood, either unsorted or a sorted T cell fraction (not recorded which). These receptors were taken from a male donor with ankylosing spondylitis.

This clonotype was observed many times. V gene TRBV11-1 combines with J gene TRBJ2-1; D unresolved. V lost 3 bases, J lost 3 bases, and 12 bases lay in between. The CDR3 has 15 amino acids. Germline V gene sequence: CDR1 SGHAT, CDR2 FQDESV (reference sequence). The CDR3 sequence: CASSFSPFYYNEQFF. The CDR3 region has the DNA TGTGCCAGCAGCTTTAGCCCTTTTTACTACAATGAGCAGTTCTTC.

This clonotype was observed many times. The chain links TRBV5-1 to TRBJ2-2, with D perhaps matching TRBD1 or TRBD2 (5 bases each). The V gene lost 5 bases and the J gene lost 0 bases, with 11 bases spanning the gap. The CDR3 runs 15 residues. The germline V gene encodes CDR1 SGHRS and CDR2 YFSETQ. The CDR3, as DNA: TGCGCCAGCAGGGGGACGGCAACGAACACCGGGGAGCTGTTTTTT. It translates to CASRGTATNTGELFF.

The table lists this clonotype with many counts. In DNA form, the CDR3 reads TGTGCCAGCAGCGCGACAGGGCTCGGATACGAGCAGTACTTC. As protein: CASSATGLGYEQYF. This chain joins TRBV7-9 and TRBJ2-7; the match to TRBD1 covers 7 bases. J lost 4 bases, V lost 5 bases, and 8 bases had no gene match. The germline V gene encodes CDR1 SEHNR and CDR2 FQNEAQ (reference sequence). This CDR3 region has 14 residues.

This clonotype has ten or more counts. This sequence joins TRBV5-5 and TRBJ2-1; D not certain. Germline V gene data show CDR1 as SGHKS and CDR2 as YYEKEE (reference sequence). Trimming pared 3 bases from V and 0 bases from J, leaving 10 bases between. The CDR3 has 15 residues. CDR3 region: CASSSIVSSYNEQFF. The CDR3 coding sequence is TGTGCCAGCAGCTCGATAGTCAGCTCCTACAATGAGCAGTTCTTC. The full variable domain, in which reference TRBV5-5 and TRBJ2-1 provide the parts outside the CDR3, is DAGVTQSPTHLIKTRGQQVTLRCSPISGHKSVSWYQQVLGQGPQFIFQYYEKEERGRGNFPDRFSARQFPNYSSELNVNALLLGDSALYLCASSSIVSSYNEQFFGPGTRLTVL.

Many counts were recorded for this clonotype. The rearrangement uses TRBV6-1 and TRBJ2-1; possible D gene TRBD2, 6 bases. Germline values: CDR1 MNHNS, CDR2 SASEGT. The CDR3 covers 15 residues. V was cut by 6 bases and J by 10 bases, with 22 bases left in between. The CDR3 is CASSNPGTWAGEQFF. Here the CDR3 DNA reads TGTGCCAGCAGCAATCCCGGGACTTGGGCTGGGGAGCAGTTCTTC.

This clonotype occurred many times. V gene TRBV6-5 combines with J gene TRBJ2-7; TRBD1 is a possible D gene (6 bases). Germline V gives CDR1 MNHEY, CDR2 SVGAGI. CDR3 size: 13 residues. With 2 bases removed from V and 5 bases from J, the gap between germline ends came to 10 bases. The CDR3 spells CASSYPQGHEQYF. In nucleotides, the CDR3 is TGTGCCAGCAGTTACCCACAGGGCCACGAGCAGTACTTC.

In its sample, this clonotype was seen many times. The chain is built from TRBV25-1 and TRBJ1-5, with D unresolved. The CDR3 runs 15 residues. CDR1 and CDR2 from the germline V gene are MGHDK and SYGVNS. V gave up 3 bases and J gave up 0 bases, with 9 bases separating them. CDR3 sequence reads: CASSENPYSNQPQHF. In DNA, the CDR3 is TGTGCCAGCAGTGAGAACCCGTATAGCAATCAGCCCCAGCATTTT.

The chain is built from TRBV6-6 and TRBJ2-3; TRBD2 agrees at 7 bases. V lost 10 bases to trimming and J lost 4 bases; unmatched junction nucleotides: 5. The V gene's germline CDR1 is MNHNY and CDR2 SVGAGI (reference sequence). There are 12 residues in the CDR3. CDR3 nucleotide sequence: TGTGCCACGGCGGGAGCTGCAGATACGCAGTATTTT. It codes for CATAGAADTQYF.

The sample holds many counts of this clonotype. The gene calls are TRBV7-2 and TRBJ2-7; 9 nucleotides line up with TRBD2. This CDR3 contains 15 residues. Germline CDR1 SGHTA, CDR2 FQGNSA. Trimming removed 3 bases from V and 4 bases from J; junction bases left unmatched: 7. CDR3 DNA sequence: TGTGCCAGCAGCTTCTATAGCGGGAGTACATACGAGCAGTACTTC. As protein: CASSFYSGSTYEQYF.

This clonotype has at least ten counts. The chain employs TRBV10-3 and TRBJ2-7, with D possibly matching TRBD1 (6 bases). Per the germline V gene, CDR1 is ENHRY and CDR2 is SYGVKD. The CDR3 is 12 amino acids. V was trimmed by 6 bases and J by 6 bases, leaving 12 bases between them. CDR3 sequence: CAIRTGSREQYF. CDR3 nucleotides: TGTGCCATCAGGACAGGCTCACGCGAGCAGTACTTC.

This clonotype was observed many times. The chain employs TRBV20-1 and TRBJ1-5; D perhaps matches TRBD1 (6 bases). CDR3 size: 15 residues. Looked up from germline, CDR1 is DFQATT and CDR2 is SNEGSKA (reference sequence). The germline V and J ends were trimmed by 6 bases and 2 bases, with 17 bases remaining between them. The CDR3 protein is CSARRGAGGNQPQHF. The CDR3 region has the DNA TGCAGTGCCAGGCGGGGGGCGGGAGGCAATCAGCCCCAGCATTTT.

At least ten counts were recorded for this clonotype. This chain connects TRBV4-2 to TRBJ1-5; 9 bases fit TRBD1. V lost 4 bases to trimming and J lost 7 bases; unmatched junction nucleotides: 11. CDR1 LGHNA and CDR2 YNFKEQ come from the germline V gene. The CDR3 runs 16 residues. The chain's CDR3 is CASSLEGQGIFQPQHF. CDR3 DNA: TGTGCCAGCAGCCTAGAGGGACAGGGAATTTTCCAGCCCCAGCATTTT.

The table lists this clonotype with many counts. The chain links TRBV10-3 to TRBJ2-5; D may match TRBD1 or TRBD2 (5 bases each). Deletions cut 6 bases from V and 3 bases from J, with 11 bases between. The germline gives CDR1 ENHRY, CDR2 SYGVKD. CDR3 size: 13 residues. In DNA form, the CDR3 reads TGTGCCATCAGCCCAGGGAGAGAAGAGACCCAGTACTTC. Translating gives CAISPGREETQYF.

This clonotype was picked up many times. J is TRBJ2-3 and V is TRBV7-2; no clear D gene. The CDR3 runs 13 residues. V lost 1 base and J lost 5, with 7 bases in between. Germline V gene sequence: CDR1 SGHTA, CDR2 FQGNSA. The CDR3 nucleotides are TGTGCCAGCAGCTTAGTGTTTGAAGATACGCAGTATTTT. It yields the protein CASSLVFEDTQYF.